Below, 26 T cell receptor beta chains from the same sample are listed, as sequenced in a study of breast tumors, draining lymph nodes, adjacent tissues. One entry per CDR3 protein, called by TCRdb with MiXCR from the multiplex PCR reads. The sample includes 150,000 to 200,000 distinct CDR3 sequences, 33% seen only once; the top ten take roughly 3.8%. Axillary draining lymph nodes of breast cancer patients supplied the node samples. The specimen sequenced was axillary lymph node tissue. The receptors were gathered from a female donor with breast cancer. Some clones in this sample may be carry-over from other donors' samples.

A remark on this clonotype: This may be a read error, as it is one base from a much larger clone. This chain links TRBV28 with TRBJ2-3; weak D call: TRBD2 (7 bases). The germline V and J ends were trimmed by 8 bases and 5 bases, with 11 bases remaining between them. CDR1 and CDR2 from the germline V gene are MDHEN and SYDVKM. This CDR3 comprises 12 residues. The CDR3 sequence is CASGGAVDTQYF. The CDR3 region has the DNA TGTGCCAGCGGGGGGGCCGTAGATACGCAGTATTTT.

V gene TRBV10-2 combines with J gene TRBJ1-6, with 8 bases identical to TRBD1. CDR1 and CDR2 (germline): WSHSY, SAAADI. With 10 bases clipped from V and 9 bases from J, the junction kept 11 bases outside the gene matches. CDR3 length equals 14 residues. The CDR3 DNA follows: TGCGCCAACAGGGGGGGCAGGACAAGTTCACCCCTCCACTTT. Protein sequence: CANRGGRTSSPLHF.

Ten or more counts support this clonotype. The chain has TRBV14 and TRBJ2-3; D unresolved. This CDR3 is 15 amino acids long. V lost 0 bases to trimming and J lost 2 bases, with 9 bases between them. CDR1 and CDR2 from the germline V gene are SGHDN and FVKESK. CDR3 nucleotide sequence: TGTGCCAGCAGCCAAGAAATAGGAGCCACAGATACGCAGTATTTT. Its translation is CASSQEIGATDTQYF.

This clonotype was recorded at least ten times. The chain joins TRBV19 to TRBJ1-6; D is ambiguous. Trimming pared 3 bases from V and 7 bases from J, leaving 13 bases between. This CDR3 comprises 15 residues. Per germline, CDR1 LNHDA and CDR2 SQIVND (reference sequence). The chain's CDR3 is CASSISRQNNSPLHF. CDR3 DNA sequence: TGTGCCAGTAGTATCTCGCGGCAGAACAATTCACCCCTCCACTTT.

The chain combines TRBV2 with TRBJ1-2; D remains unclear. Germline V gene data show CDR1 as SNHLY and CDR2 as FYNNEI. This CDR3 is 11 amino acids long. V lost 2 bases and J 7 bases, leaving 5 bases between the germline ends. The CDR3 coding sequence is TGTGCCAGCAGTGAATTTAGTGGCTACACCTTC. As protein: CASSEFSGYTF. The whole variable domain, filled in from reference TRBV2 and TRBJ1-2, reads EPEVTQTPSHQVTQMGQEVILRCVPISNHLYFYWYRQILGQKVEFLVSFYNNEISEKSEIFDDQFSVERPDGSNFTLKIRSTKLEDSAMYFCASSEFSGYTFGSGTRLTVV.

This clonotype was counted ten times or more. The chain is built from TRBV4-2 and TRBJ2-4, with 10 bases that match TRBD2. CDR3 length: 16 residues. The germline V gene has CDR1 LGHNA and CDR2 YNFKEQ. Trimming cost V 5 bases and J 8 bases; bases outside gene matches: 12. CDR3 DNA: TGTGCCAGCAGCTCCCCTCCGCCTAGCGGGAGAGACATTCAGTACTTC. Protein product: CASSSPPPSGRDIQYF.

Notes on this clonotype: A much larger clone sits a single nucleotide away, making a read error possible. The gene calls are TRBV11-3 and TRBJ2-5; 10 bases fit TRBD2. The germline V gene encodes CDR1 SGHNT and CDR2 YENEEA. Trimming cost V 5 bases and J 5 bases; bases outside gene matches: 8. CDR3 length equals 15 residues. CDR3 loop: CASSPGLAAFETQYF. DNA for the CDR3: TGTGCCAGCAGCCCAGGACTAGCGGCGTTCGAGACCCAGTACTTC.

The J gene is TRBJ1-6, the V gene TRBV7-6; D unresolved. Germline loops: CDR1 SGHVS, CDR2 FNYEAQ. The CDR3 contains 15 residues. Trimming shortened V by 3 bases and J by 3 bases, and 9 bases separated the two germline ends. The CDR3 protein is CASSLGSDYNSPLHF. Written as DNA, the CDR3 is TGTGCCAGCAGCTTGGGCTCGGACTATAATTCACCCCTCCACTTT. Complete variable domain (other parts from reference TRBV7-6 and TRBJ1-6): GAGVSQSPRYKVTKRGQDVALRCDPISGHVSLYWYRQALGQGPEFLTYFNYEAQQDKSGLPNDRFSAERPEGSISTLTIQRTEQRDSAMYRCASSLGSDYNSPLHFGNGTRLTVT.

In this sample, this clonotype turned up many times. This chain uses TRBV6-5 with TRBJ1-3; D uncertain. CDR3 length equals 15 residues. The germline V gene encodes CDR1 MNHEY and CDR2 SVGAGI. The V end was cut by 2 bases, the J end by 4 bases, with 12 bases between. In DNA form, the CDR3 reads TGTGCCAGCAGTTACGGCGACTACGCGGGAAACACCATATATTTT. Protein product: CASSYGDYAGNTIYF.

The V gene is TRBV20-1, the J gene TRBJ2-7; no clear D. Trimming shortened V by 5 bases and J by 6 bases, and 17 bases separated the two germline ends. Germline V gives CDR1 DFQATT, CDR2 SNEGSKA (reference sequence). This CDR3 contains 13 residues. The DNA of the CDR3 is TGCAGTGCTTCCACCCCCCGGATCGCCGAGCAGTACTTC. Protein product: CSASTPRIAEQYF.

A word on this clonotype: This may stem from a read error, because a much larger clone lies one nucleotide away. This chain joins TRBV20-1 and TRBJ2-7; 7 bases fit TRBD1. The V gene's germline CDR1 is DFQATT and CDR2 SNEGSKA (reference sequence). J lost 9 bases, V lost 3 bases, and 11 bases had no gene match. The CDR3 extends over 13 amino acids. In DNA form, the CDR3 reads TGCAGTGCTAGCGGTGAGGGGGCGGAGGCGCAGTACTTC. This encodes CSASGEGAEAQYF.

There are many counts of this clonotype. The chain links TRBV7-9 to TRBJ2-2; D may be TRBD1 (5 bases). CDR3 length equals 13 residues. V gave up 3 bases and J gave up 5 bases, with 7 bases separating them. Germline V lookup: CDR1 SEHNR, CDR2 FQNEAQ (reference sequence). CDR3 bases: TGTGCCAGCAGCTTCAGGGATACCGGGGAGCTGTTTTTT. Translation: CASSFRDTGELFF.

This clonotype showed up many times. The rearrangement links TRBV24-1 to TRBJ2-7; D ambiguous. CDR3 length equals 11 residues. Germline lookup yields CDR1 KGHDR and CDR2 SFDVKD. V gave up 1 base and J gave up 4 bases, with 1 base separating them. The CDR3 sequence: CATSDFYEQYF. The CDR3, as DNA: TGTGCCACCAGTGATTTTTACGAGCAGTACTTC.

This clonotype has a count of ten or more. The gene calls are TRBV6-1 and TRBJ2-1; 8 bases are shared with TRBD2. Germline V gene lookup returns CDR1 MNHNS and CDR2 SASEGT. V dropped 8 bases and J dropped 8; count of bases not matched to a gene: 14. CDR3 size: 15 residues. The chain's CDR3 is CASYLMGLAGDEQFF. The CDR3 nucleotides are TGTGCCAGCTACTTAATGGGGCTAGCGGGCGATGAGCAGTTCTTC.

The sample holds many counts of this clonotype. The chain couples TRBV7-2 to TRBJ1-5; weak D call: TRBD1 (6 bases). Germline assignment: CDR1 SGHTA and CDR2 FQGNSA. V was pared by 1 base and J by 7 bases, with 8 bases between. The CDR3 sequence is 13 residues long. The CDR3 here is CASSLGQGQPQHF. Written as DNA, the CDR3 is TGTGCCAGCAGCTTAGGCCAGGGGCAGCCCCAGCATTTT. Full variable domain (missing parts from reference TRBV7-2 and TRBJ1-5): GAGVSQSPSNKVTEKGKDVELRCDPISGHTALYWYRQSLGQGLEFLIYFQGNSAPDKSGLPSDRFSAERTGGSVSTLTIQRTQQEDSAVYLCASSLGQGQPQHFGDGTRLSIL.

This rearrangement joins TRBV12-3 or TRBV12-4 to TRBJ1-5; D is possibly TRBD1 (5 bases). CDR3 length: 15 amino acids. The V end was cut by 6 bases, the J end by 1 base, with 13 bases between. CDR3 protein: CASRKGSKSNQPQHF. CDR3 DNA: TGTGCCAGCAGGAAGGGGTCTAAGAGCAATCAGCCCCAGCATTTT.

This chain connects TRBV6-6 to TRBJ1-3, with D perhaps TRBD1 (5 bases). CDR1 and CDR2 (germline): MNHNY, SVGAGI (reference sequence). CDR3 length: 16 residues. Trimming left V 6 bases short and J 3 bases short, with 18 bases between. CDR3 amino acids: CASSKMKTGHGNTIYF. The DNA for the CDR3 is TGTGCCAGCAGCAAAATGAAAACAGGACATGGAAACACCATATATTTT.

This clonotype was observed at least ten times. The chain couples TRBV6-1 to TRBJ2-3; D is perhaps TRBD2 (6 bases). This CDR3 is built from 18 residues. CDR1 and CDR2 (germline): MNHNS, SASEGT. V lost 7 bases and J 0 bases, leaving 23 bases between the germline ends. CDR3 nucleotides: TGTGCCAGCAAGAAGACTAGGGCGGCCCTGACTAGCACAGATACGCAGTATTTT. This translates into CASKKTRAALTSTDTQYF.

This clonotype occurred many times. The V call is TRBV5-1, the J call TRBJ2-7; D possibly corresponds to TRBD2 (6 bases). The CDR3 extends over 13 amino acids. The germline CDR1 and CDR2 sequences are SGHRS and YFSETQ. Trimming removed 4 bases from V and 2 bases from J, with 10 bases in between. The chain's CDR3 is CASSGGGAYEQYF. Written as DNA, the CDR3 is TGCGCCAGCAGCGGAGGAGGGGCCTACGAGCAGTACTTC.

This clonotype has at least ten counts. This chain connects TRBV20-1 to TRBJ2-7, with TRBD2 identical over 8 bases. J gave up 4 bases and V 6 bases, and 14 bases lay outside the gene matches. CDR3 length equals 15 residues. The germline gives CDR1 DFQATT, CDR2 SNEGSKA (reference sequence). The CDR3 nucleotides are TGCAGTGCCCCCACCCCGAGCGGGAGTCTATACGAGCAGTACTTC. It specifies CSAPTPSGSLYEQYF.

About this clonotype: This clone may be a read error of a much larger clone one base away. The CDR3 DNA is TGTGCCGGCAGCGTAGAGGGGACTAGCTTCCATGAGCAGTTCTTC. This translates into CAGSVEGTSFHEQFF. This chain connects TRBV9 to TRBJ2-1; TRBD2 aligns across 9 bases. This CDR3 is 15 amino acids long. Looked up from germline, CDR1 is SGDLS and CDR2 is YYNGEE.

This clonotype was observed a few times. J is TRBJ1-2 and V is TRBV27, with D unclear. The CDR3 has 13 amino acids. With 2 bases removed from V and 4 bases from J, the gap between germline ends came to 8 bases. CDR1 and CDR2 (germline): MNHEY, SMNVEV (reference sequence). CDR3 in DNA: TGTGCCAGCAGTTTAAGCCGATTCTATGGCTACACCTTC. Protein: CASSLSRFYGYTF.

A remark on this clonotype: Because it lacks the conserved phenylalanine or tryptophan at the end, this CDR3 is likely a read error. The limits of the CDR3 on the DNA are not certain, so only TCRdb's listed CDR3 is given. CDR3 amino acids: CASSPVQGSSPPHL. The genes are TRBV3-1 and TRBJ1-6; the D call TRBD1 from the table was never checked on the DNA. The germline V gene encodes CDR1 LGHDT and CDR2 YNNKEL (reference sequence). The CDR3 numbers 14 amino acids, ends counted.

Many counts were recorded for this clonotype. This chain joins TRBV5-4 and TRBJ1-2; no clear D. V lost 3 bases, J lost 8 bases, and 20 bases lay in between. The CDR3 sequence is 15 residues long. In germline, CDR1 is SGHNT, CDR2 YYREEE (reference sequence). CDR3: CASSSPRTKEGGYTF. The CDR3 region has the DNA TGTGCCAGCAGCTCACCCCGGACGAAGGAGGGCGGCTACACCTTC.

This clonotype was recorded at least ten times. The genes are TRBV6-1 and TRBJ2-1, with no clear D. V lost 5 bases and J lost 5, with 7 bases in between. This CDR3 comprises 12 residues. From germline, CDR1 is MNHNS and CDR2 SASEGT. In DNA form, the CDR3 reads TGTGCCAGCAGTCTCCGGGACAATGAGCAGTTCTTC. This gives the protein CASSLRDNEQFF.

Turning to this clonotype: Given the absence of the conserved phenylalanine or tryptophan at the CDR3 end, a read error is likely. This chain joins TRBV11-3 and TRBJ1-5; no clear D gene. This CDR3 has 15 amino acids. Germline V gene lookup returns CDR1 SGHNT and CDR2 YENEEA. The chain's CDR3 is CASSLGSYSNQPQHG. The CDR3 DNA reads as TGTGCCAGCAGTTTAGGAAGCTATAGCAATCAGCCCCAGCATGGT.